These 30 T cell receptor beta chains came from one sample sequenced in a study of T cells in localized non-small cell lung cancer. Some clones are missing from TCRdb's copy, which holds only in-frame ones; the method was immunoSEQ multiplex PCR. Of approximately 17,000 clones listed, almost 85% are singletons. The sequences come from peripheral blood, collected before any cancer treatment. The receptors derive from a male donor aged 60 or over with stage I lung adenocarcinoma.

The rearrangement uses TRBV10-3 and TRBJ2-2, with a possible D match to TRBD2 (6 bases). This CDR3 is 16 amino acids long. Between the trimmed V and J ends, which lost 7 bases and 4 bases, there was a span of 19 bases. In germline, CDR1 is ENHRY, CDR2 SYGVKD. The CDR3 DNA is TGTGCCATCACAGGGACCGGGACTGGGATCACCGGGGAGCTGTTTTTT. Translated, it gives CAITGTGTGITGELFF.

This sequence joins TRBV19 and TRBJ1-2; D is ambiguous. V dropped 5 bases and J dropped 8 bases, with 21 bases sitting between them. Germline-derived CDR1 and CDR2 are LNHDA and SQIVND (reference sequence). The CDR3 spans 15 residues. CDR3 loop: CASSWAARPLWGYTF. The CDR3 nucleotides are TGTGCCAGTAGTTGGGCGGCTCGGCCGCTATGGGGCTACACCTTC.

This clone was found a few times. The V call is TRBV18, the J call TRBJ2-7; the match to TRBD1 covers 9 bases. Germline V lookup: CDR1 KGHSH, CDR2 LQKENI. The V segment lost 5 bases and the J segment 2 bases; nucleotides outside the gene matches: 7. The CDR3 has 15 residues. CDR3 bases: TGTGCCAGCTCATCAGGACAGGGGAGCACCTACGAGCAGTACTTC. Encoded protein: CASSSGQGSTYEQYF.

The DNA of the CDR3 is TGTGCCAGCATAAGACAGGGGGTGTCCTACGAGCAGTACTTC. It specifies CASIRQGVSYEQYF. The rearrangement uses TRBV28 and TRBJ2-7, with 9 positions matching TRBD1. This CDR3 has 14 amino acids. Germline V gene sequence: CDR1 MDHEN, CDR2 SYDVKM. V was pared by 7 bases and J by 1 base, with 5 bases of the junction left unmatched.

This rearrangement joins TRBV9 to TRBJ1-1; D remains unclear. There are 15 residues in the CDR3. Deletions cut 3 bases from V and 4 bases from J, with 16 bases between. Germline CDR1 SGDLS, CDR2 YYNGEE. The CDR3 DNA reads TGTGCCAGCAGCGCCCGACAAGGAGGTTTCACTGAAGCTTTCTTT. Translated: CASSARQGGFTEAFF.

The chain employs TRBV6-1 and TRBJ2-3; D remains unclear. CDR1 MNHNS and CDR2 SASEGT come from the germline V gene. CDR3 length: 14 amino acids. Trimming stripped 5 bases from V and 2 bases from J, with 11 bases between. CDR3 nucleotides: TGTGCCAGCAGTCCGGGCTCCCTCACAGATACGCAGTATTTT. This codes for CASSPGSLTDTQYF.

The chain uses TRBV29-1 and TRBJ1-2; the D gene is possibly TRBD1 (6 bases). The V end lost 8 bases, the J end lost 0 bases, and 16 bases lay between the germline ends. The germline V gene has CDR1 SQVTM and CDR2 ANQGSEA. The CDR3 runs to 14 residues. The CDR3 is CSTTQGSANYGYTF. CDR3 bases: TGCAGCACAACACAGGGTTCAGCTAACTATGGCTACACCTTC.

V gene TRBV28 combines with J gene TRBJ1-4; no firm D call. This CDR3 is built from 13 residues. CDR1 is MDHEN and CDR2 is SYDVKM in the germline V gene. Trimming took off 2 bases at V and 7 bases at J, with 8 bases between the two ends. The DNA of the CDR3 is TGTGCCAGCAGTTTACGCAGCATTGAAAAACTGTTTTTT. It encodes CASSLRSIEKLFF. Using reference TRBV28 and TRBJ1-4 for the parts outside the CDR3, the full variable domain is DVKVTQSSRYLVKRTGEKVFLECVQDMDHENMFWYRQDPGLGLRLIYFSYDVKMKEKGDIPEGYSVSREKKERFSLILESASTNQTSMYLCASSLRSIEKLFFGSGTQLSVL.

This clone has only a few counts. The V gene is TRBV27, the J gene TRBJ2-7; no clear D gene. V lost 3 bases, J lost 0 bases, and 6 bases lay in between. CDR1 MNHEY and CDR2 SMNVEV come from the germline V gene (reference sequence). This CDR3 has 13 amino acids. The CDR3 reads CASSLYSSYEQYF. The CDR3 DNA reads TGTGCCAGCAGTTTGTACAGCTCCTACGAGCAGTACTTC.

The table lists this clone with a few counts. The chain joins TRBV5-1 to TRBJ2-5; 9 bases agree with TRBD1. The CDR3 is 15 amino acids. Germline values: CDR1 SGHRS, CDR2 YFSETQ. With 3 bases clipped from V and 0 bases from J, the junction kept 3 bases outside the gene matches. In nucleotides, the CDR3 is TGCGCCAGCAGCTCCGGGACAGGGTACCAAGAGACCCAGTACTTC. Translation: CASSSGTGYQETQYF.

CDR3 sequence (DNA): TGTGCCAGTAGTATAGGAGGGGTGCCTAGCGGGAGACCGCAGTACTTC. Its protein product is CASSIGGVPSGRPQYF. This chain connects TRBV19 to TRBJ2-7; 10 bases align to TRBD2. CDR3 length equals 16 residues. Looked up from germline, CDR1 is LNHDA and CDR2 is SQIVND (reference sequence). The V gene end was trimmed by 1 base and the J gene end by 9 bases; junction bases not matched to a gene: 12.

The J gene is TRBJ2-7, the V gene TRBV5-5, with D possibly matching TRBD2 (5 bases). V shed 1 base and J shed 7 bases, with 9 bases lying between them. CDR1 is SGHKS, CDR2 YYEKEE, per germline (reference sequence). The length of the CDR3 is 12 residues. The DNA for the CDR3 is TGTGCCAGCAGCTTGCCTGGAGGTGAGCAGTACTTC. Translating gives CASSLPGGEQYF.

This sequence joins TRBV5-8 and TRBJ2-1; D is ambiguous. Trimming cost V 6 bases and J 9 bases, with 13 bases left between them. The CDR3 consists of 12 residues. Germline assignment: CDR1 SGHTS and CDR2 YDEGEE. The CDR3 DNA sequence: TGTGCCAGCAATAAGAATTGGTTTGAGCAGTTCTTC. It specifies CASNKNWFEQFF. Supplemented by reference TRBV5-8 and TRBJ2-1, the full variable domain reads EAGVTQSPTHLIKTRGQQATLRCSPISGHTSVYWYQQALGLGLQFLLWYDEGEERNRGNFPPRFSGRQFPNYSSELNVNALELEDSALYLCASNKNWFEQFFGPGTRLTVL.

The genes are TRBV5-5 and TRBJ2-1, with D tentatively TRBD2 (5 bases). The CDR3 has 15 residues. Trimming left V 4 bases short and J 2 bases short, with 13 bases between. CDR1 SGHKS and CDR2 YYEKEE come from the germline V gene (reference sequence). The CDR3 reads CASSAMSGPYNEQFF. CDR3 coding DNA: TGTGCCAGCAGCGCAATGAGCGGTCCCTACAATGAGCAGTTCTTC.

The V gene is TRBV19, the J gene TRBJ2-3; the match to TRBD2 covers 13 bases. Unmatched junction bases numbered 10, after V lost 7 bases and J lost 0 bases. In germline, CDR1 is LNHDA, CDR2 SQIVND (reference sequence). The CDR3 runs to 18 residues. CDR3 in DNA: TGTGCCAGTACCGGGGGGACTAGCGGGACCCCTAGCACAGATACGCAGTATTTT. Protein: CASTGGTSGTPSTDTQYF. Complete variable domain (other parts from reference TRBV19 and TRBJ2-3): DGGITQSPKYLFRKEGQNVTLSCEQNLNHDAMYWYRQDPGQGLRLIYYSQIVNDFQKGDIAEGYSVSREKKESFPLTVTSAQKNPTAFYLCASTGGTSGTPSTDTQYFGPGTRLTVL.

As DNA, the CDR3 is TGTGCCAGCAGCCCGGGTAGTAGCGGATTCACAGATACGCAGTATTTT. Amino acids: CASSPGSSGFTDTQYF. This rearrangement joins TRBV5-8 to TRBJ2-3; maybe TRBD2 (6 bases). The germline gives CDR1 SGHTS, CDR2 YDEGEE. CDR3 length: 16 residues. With 4 bases removed from V and 2 bases from J, the gap between germline ends came to 17 bases.

V gene TRBV18 combines with J gene TRBJ2-7; D gene uncertain. Germline V gene sequence: CDR1 KGHSH, CDR2 LQKENI. The CDR3 consists of 12 residues. The V end lost 3 bases, the J end lost 6 bases, and 9 bases lay between the germline ends. The CDR3 DNA is TGTGCCAGCTCACCGGGTCTTCTCGAGCAGTACTTC. Amino acid sequence: CASSPGLLEQYF.

The chain employs TRBV6-5 and TRBJ2-2; D may be TRBD2 (5 bases). V gave up 4 bases and J gave up 5 bases, with 17 bases separating them. Looked up from germline, CDR1 is MNHEY and CDR2 is SVGAGI. This CDR3 is built from 16 residues. The CDR3 DNA follows: TGTGCCAGCAGTTTTGGACGAACGCCGGGAACCGGGGAGCTGTTTTTT. Translation: CASSFGRTPGTGELFF.

On this clone: The junction departs from the called germline gene at one end, perhaps through a read error. In DNA, the CDR3 is TGTGCCAGCGGCTTTGTACGTGTTGAGACCCAGTACTTC. Its protein product is CASGFVRVETQYF. The chain has TRBV7-9 and TRBJ2-5; D not certain. Germline V gene data show CDR1 as SEHNR and CDR2 as FQNEAQ (reference sequence). The CDR3 covers 13 residues.

V usage is TRBV14 and J usage is TRBJ2-7, with a possible D match to TRBD2 (5 bases). CDR3 length: 14 residues. Trimming left V 4 bases short and J 1 base short, with 11 bases between. Looked up from germline, CDR1 is SGHDN and CDR2 is FVKESK. The CDR3 reads CASSRPGMSYEQYF. CDR3 nucleotide sequence: TGTGCCAGCAGCCGTCCGGGGATGTCCTACGAGCAGTACTTC.

The chain couples TRBV2 to TRBJ1-4; weak D call: TRBD1 (6 bases). Germline assignment: CDR1 SNHLY and CDR2 FYNNEI. Trimming left V 7 bases short and J 4 bases short, with 13 bases between. The CDR3 is 14 amino acids. CDR3 amino acids: CASMLQGLNEKLFF. CDR3 in DNA: TGTGCCAGCATGTTACAGGGCCTTAATGAAAAACTGTTTTTT.

CDR3 loop: CASSQGASGEKLFF. In nucleotides, the CDR3 is TGTGCCAGCTCACAGGGGGCCAGTGGCGAAAAACTGTTTTTT. This chain connects TRBV18 to TRBJ1-4, with 7 bases identical to TRBD1. V shed 4 bases and J 8 bases; nucleotides not matched to a gene: 7. Per germline, CDR1 KGHSH and CDR2 LQKENI. The CDR3 is 14 amino acids.

This clone appeared once. The chain recombines TRBV6-1 with TRBJ2-7; 8 positions match TRBD2. CDR3 length equals 14 residues. V shed 7 bases, J shed 2 bases, and the junction held 7 bases outside the gene matches. Germline V gene data show CDR1 as MNHNS and CDR2 as SASEGT. The CDR3 DNA reads as TGTGCCAGCACCGGGACTAGGGGTACCTACGAGCAGTACTTC. Residues: CASTGTRGTYEQYF.

The J gene is TRBJ1-3, the V gene TRBV7-9; TRBD1 might be the D (5 bases). This CDR3 comprises 14 residues. Per germline, CDR1 SEHNR and CDR2 FQNEAQ (reference sequence). The V and J ends lost 5 bases and 2 bases respectively, with 10 bases between them. CDR3 nucleotides: TGTGCCAGCAGCGCCGGGACGGCTGGAAACACCATATATTTT. Amino acid sequence: CASSAGTAGNTIYF.

Only a few counts were recorded for this clone. The chain recombines TRBV28 with TRBJ1-4, with a possible D match to TRBD1 (5 bases). Germline CDR1 is MDHEN and CDR2 is SYDVKM. This CDR3 contains 14 residues. The V end lost 6 bases, the J end lost 3 bases, and 11 bases lay between the germline ends. In DNA form, the CDR3 reads TGTGCCAGCAGCAGACAGATCGCTAATGAAAAACTGTTTTTT. Protein sequence: CASSRQIANEKLFF.

The chain has TRBV30 and TRBJ1-5; D unresolved. CDR3 length: 11 amino acids. CDR1 and CDR2 (germline): GTSNPN, SVGIG (reference sequence). Trimming pared 4 bases from V and 2 bases from J, leaving 3 bases between. In DNA, the CDR3 is TGTGCCTGGACACGCAATCAGCCCCAGCATTTT. Translating it yields CAWTRNQPQHF.

This chain links TRBV27 with TRBJ2-1; the D gene could be TRBD1 or TRBD2 (5 bases each). The CDR3 length is 16 residues. The V and J ends lost 6 bases and 0 bases respectively, with 15 bases between them. Germline-derived CDR1 and CDR2 are MNHEY and SMNVEV (reference sequence). CDR3 residues: CASSLRGRFSYNEQFF. CDR3 bases: TGTGCCAGCAGCCTGAGGGGCCGTTTCTCCTACAATGAGCAGTTCTTC.

This chain joins TRBV7-2 and TRBJ2-7, with a weak D call TRBD2 (5 bases). CDR3 length equals 16 residues. The germline gives CDR1 SGHTA, CDR2 FQGNSA. V was trimmed by 4 bases and J by 6 bases, leaving 22 bases between them. CDR3 DNA sequence: TGTGCCAGCAGCTCCCAGAGGCTGGTCAGCGGCGGCGAGCAGTACTTC. Its translation is CASSSQRLVSGGEQYF.

The V gene is TRBV28, the J gene TRBJ2-7, with unresolved D. The length of the CDR3 is 15 residues. In germline, CDR1 is MDHEN, CDR2 SYDVKM. Trimming left V 6 bases short and J 0 bases short, with 15 bases between. The CDR3 DNA reads as TGTGCCAGCAGGCAAACATTCACGGACTCCTACGAGCAGTACTTC. This translates into CASRQTFTDSYEQYF.

This CDR3 reads CSVGGGSYEQYF. DNA of the CDR3: TGCAGCGTTGGGGGGGGGTCCTACGAGCAGTACTTC. J is TRBJ2-5 and V is TRBV29-1; 7 nucleotides match TRBD2. The J call is in doubt because the DNA end fits TRBJ2-7 better. Germline CDR1 and CDR2: SQVTM and ANQGSEA. The CDR3 sequence is 12 residues long.